These 5 T cell receptor beta chains originate from one sample sequenced in a study of Graves' ophthalmopathy and Graves' hyperthyroidism. RNA transcripts were the template, and TCR beta CDR3 regions were amplified from them. HTBI-primed first-round RT-PCR preceded second-round multiplex PCR. TCRdb reprocessed the multiplex PCR reads via MiXCR and lists one record per CDR3 protein. Of 560,000 or so distinct CDR3 sequences in the sample, just under 40% were seen once. Sequenced sample: peripheral blood or thyroid tissue (not recorded which). These receptors all come from an adult man with Graves' hyperthyroidism.

This chain uses TRBV29-1 with TRBJ2-2; 14 bases align to TRBD2. Germline CDR1 SQVTM, CDR2 ANQGSEA. The V gene end was trimmed by 5 bases and the J gene end by 1 base; junction bases not matched to a gene: 3. CDR3 length: 16 amino acids. CDR3 DNA sequence: TGCAGCGTTCGACTAGCGGGGGGGCGGAACACCGGGGAGCTGTTTTTT. Amino acids: CSVRLAGGRNTGELFF.

This clonotype was seen a handful of times. J is TRBJ1-4 and V is TRBV3-1, with a weak D call TRBD1 (5 bases). Trimming left V 2 bases short and J 8 bases short, with 12 bases between. The V gene's germline CDR1 is LGHDT and CDR2 YNNKEL (reference sequence). This CDR3 contains 14 residues. The CDR3 reads CASSQPRRVEKLFF. CDR3 sequence (DNA): TGTGCCAGCAGCCAACCCCGCAGGGTGGAAAAACTGTTTTTT.

This clonotype was detected a few times. This chain uses TRBV6-6 with TRBJ2-5, with 9 bases that match TRBD1. Germline V gives CDR1 MNHNY, CDR2 SVGAGI (reference sequence). The CDR3 covers 16 residues. J lost 1 base, V lost 6 bases, and 9 bases had no gene match. In DNA form, the CDR3 reads TGTGCCAGCAGCCGACTTCCGGACAGGGGCCAAGAGACCCAGTACTTC. This translates into CASSRLPDRGQETQYF.

The chain combines TRBV27 with TRBJ2-7, with D perhaps given as TRBD1 or TRBD2 (5 bases each). This CDR3 has 14 amino acids. Germline V gene data show CDR1 as MNHEY and CDR2 as SMNVEV (reference sequence). V was trimmed by 3 bases and J by 4 bases, leaving 13 bases between them. The CDR3 region has the DNA TGTGCCAGCAGTTTGCGAGGGGCAGAGTACGAGCAGTACTTC. This gives the protein CASSLRGAEYEQYF.

In this sample, this clonotype turned up many times. V is TRBV15 and J is TRBJ1-1; 9 nucleotides agree with TRBD1. The CDR3 is 15 residues long. CDR1 and CDR2 from the germline V gene are LNHNV and YYDKDF (reference sequence). V was pared by 0 bases and J by 7 bases, with 6 bases of the junction left unmatched. The CDR3, as DNA: TGTGCCACCAGCAGAGATGGGACAGGGCGGGATGAAGCTTTCTTT. This gives the protein CATSRDGTGRDEAFF.